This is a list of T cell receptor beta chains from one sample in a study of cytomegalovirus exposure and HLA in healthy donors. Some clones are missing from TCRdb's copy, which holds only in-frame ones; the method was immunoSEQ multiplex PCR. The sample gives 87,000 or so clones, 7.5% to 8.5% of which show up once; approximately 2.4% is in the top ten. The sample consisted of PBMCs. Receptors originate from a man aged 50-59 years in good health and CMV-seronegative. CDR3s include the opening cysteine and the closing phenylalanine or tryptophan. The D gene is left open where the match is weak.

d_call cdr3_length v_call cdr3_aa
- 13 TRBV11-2 CASSLERGTEAFF
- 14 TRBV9 CASNPLGGVTEAFF
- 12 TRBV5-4 CASSLWQNEQFF
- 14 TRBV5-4 CASSLAAGQDGYTF
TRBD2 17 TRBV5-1 CASSLGQRGRYTGELFF
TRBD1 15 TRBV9 CASSVEGTGRGEQFF
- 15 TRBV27 CATRPPEAGNYGYTF
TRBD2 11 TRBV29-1 CSAGLAYEQYF
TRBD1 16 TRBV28 CASTPDRENTALGYTF
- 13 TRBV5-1 CASSGDSYNEQFF
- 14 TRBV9 CASSPGSSSYEQYF
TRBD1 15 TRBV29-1 CSVRQGGTSNQPQHF
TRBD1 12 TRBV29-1 CSTGTGGYGYTF
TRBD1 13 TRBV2 CATYRGENTEAFF
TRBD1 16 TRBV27 CASSPTPGTGYQPQHF
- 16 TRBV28 CASSLGGADSNQPQHF
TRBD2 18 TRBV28 CASSLPLSSGMGDNEQFF
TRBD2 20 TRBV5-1 CASSLSFTSGRAPSYNEQFF
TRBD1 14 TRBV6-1 CASSELQGPQPQHF
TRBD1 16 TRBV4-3 CASSRQSTGGTDTQYF
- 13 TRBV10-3 CAISERGGSGYTF
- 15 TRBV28 CASPPRGGYATEAFF
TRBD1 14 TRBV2 CASSETGTNYGYTF
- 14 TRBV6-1 CASNERQAGRRAFF
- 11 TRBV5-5 CASSVETEAFF
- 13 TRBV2 CASSGQGGETQYF
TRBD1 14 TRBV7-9 CASSFFQGGSPLHF
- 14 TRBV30 CAWNTASRGNTIYF
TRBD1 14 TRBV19 CASRQDRGSNEQFF
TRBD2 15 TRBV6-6 CASSGGLAGAGELFF
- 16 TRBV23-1 CASRDYRDNHSYEQYF
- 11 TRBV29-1 CSVPTYTEAFF
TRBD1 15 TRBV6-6 CASSPDRSGPNTQYF
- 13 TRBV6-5 CASSYEVYNEQFF
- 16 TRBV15 CATSKDRLPTNEKLFF
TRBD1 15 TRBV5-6 CASRKTGGTNEKLFF
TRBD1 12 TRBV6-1 CASRGQGFGYTF
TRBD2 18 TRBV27 CASSLIKGLADNTGELFF
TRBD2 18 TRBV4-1 CASSQDYGGGGPYNEQFF